The 30 T cell receptor beta chains listed next were all sequenced from one sample in a study of shared clonotypes between healthy human individuals. The repertoire was sequenced with immunoSEQ multiplex PCR; TCRdb's copy has only in-frame clones and lacks some. The sample shows some 2,000,000 clones, 85% to 95% of them seen only once. Material for sequencing was naive CD4+ T cells sorted from blood. This sample's subset: CD45RA+ positively selected. The receptors were gathered from a man aged 18 to 30 in good health.

CDR3 in DNA: TGTGCCAGCAGTTACAGTGGCGGGCCTAAGCCCCAGTACTTC. Translating it yields CASSYSGGPKPQYF. This chain joins TRBV6-6 and TRBJ2-5, with D perhaps TRBD2 (5 bases). CDR1 is MNHNY, CDR2 SVGAGI, per germline (reference sequence). The V end lost 2 bases, the J end lost 9 bases, and 16 bases lay between the germline ends. CDR3 size: 14 residues.

The chain combines TRBV5-4 with TRBJ2-5; D might be TRBD2 (5 bases). Per germline, CDR1 SGHNT and CDR2 YYREEE (reference sequence). The ends were cut back, 0 bases at V and 5 bases at J, with 14 bases in the middle. The CDR3 totals 15 residues. Here the CDR3 DNA reads TGTGCCAGCAGCTTGGGATCAAGGGAGCGGGAGACCCAGTACTTC. Its translation is CASSLGSRERETQYF.

This clone has a handful of counts. The chain uses TRBV28 and TRBJ1-2; D remains ambiguous. The V end was cut by 4 bases, the J end by 4 bases, with 13 bases between. Looked up from germline, CDR1 is MDHEN and CDR2 is SYDVKM. The length of the CDR3 is 14 residues. The CDR3 sequence is CASSSPSNFYGYTF. CDR3 bases: TGTGCCAGCAGTTCCCCCAGCAATTTCTATGGCTACACCTTC.

The chain joins TRBV29-1 to TRBJ2-7, with TRBD1 matching 7 bases. Trimming removed 5 bases from V and 5 bases from J; junction bases left unmatched: 15. The CDR3 sequence is 15 residues long. Germline values: CDR1 SQVTM, CDR2 ANQGSEA. The CDR3 DNA sequence: TGCAGCGTTCGTGCACAGGGGCCCGTCTTGGACGAGCAGTACTTC. Its translation is CSVRAQGPVLDEQYF.

This chain joins TRBV4-1 and TRBJ2-1; TRBD2 matches 13 bases. The junction had 6 bases not matched to a gene; V was cut back by 1 base and J by 12 bases. CDR3 length: 15 amino acids. Germline CDR1 is MGHRA and CDR2 is YSYEKL. In DNA form, the CDR3 reads TGCGCCAGCAGCCAAGTTGCACTAGCGGGAGGGTCGCAGTTCTTC. This sequence encodes CASSQVALAGGSQFF.

This clone was picked up a small number of times. The chain employs TRBV19 and TRBJ1-5, with 8 nucleotides matching TRBD1. The CDR3 length is 14 residues. CDR1 and CDR2 from the germline V gene are LNHDA and SQIVND (reference sequence). V was clipped by 4 bases and J by 5 bases; unmatched bases: 4. CDR3 region: CASSSRTGYQPQHF. The DNA for the CDR3 is TGTGCCAGTAGTAGCCGGACAGGGTATCAGCCCCAGCATTTT.

The genes are TRBV5-1 and TRBJ1-1, with 10 bases matching TRBD1. Germline V CDR1 and CDR2: SGHRS, YFSETQ. There are 15 residues in the CDR3. V shed 4 bases, J shed 3 bases, and the junction held 6 bases outside the gene matches. The CDR3 nucleotides are TGCGCCAGCAGCGTAGGACAGGGGGTAGACACTGAAGCTTTCTTT. The encoded protein is CASSVGQGVDTEAFF.

J is TRBJ1-3 and V is TRBV7-6; no reliable D call. V lost 2 bases, J lost 4 bases, and 3 bases lay in between. CDR1 and CDR2 (germline): SGHVS, FNYEAQ. The CDR3 is 12 residues long. The CDR3 DNA reads as TGTGCCAGCAGCTTAAAAGGAAACACCATATATTTT. Translation: CASSLKGNTIYF. The whole variable domain, filled in from reference TRBV7-6 and TRBJ1-3, reads GAGVSQSPRYKVTKRGQDVALRCDPISGHVSLYWYRQALGQGPEFLTYFNYEAQQDKSGLPNDRFSAERPEGSISTLTIQRTEQRDSAMYRCASSLKGNTIYFGEGSWLTVV.

This chain links TRBV5-1 with TRBJ1-6; TRBD1 matches 10 bases. This CDR3 has 18 amino acids. From germline, CDR1 is SGHRS and CDR2 YFSETQ. J was trimmed by 10 bases and V by 0 bases; bases with no gene match: 13. CDR3 sequence reads: CASSLDQIRQGAGSPLHF. The DNA of the CDR3 is TGCGCCAGCAGCTTGGACCAAATTAGACAGGGGGCGGGATCACCCCTCCACTTT.

The rearrangement uses TRBV7-8 and TRBJ2-1; 7 bases are shared with TRBD2. Trimming at V came to 3 bases and at J to 0 bases, leaving 14 bases not matched to a gene. Germline CDR1 and CDR2: SGHVS and FQNEAQ. The CDR3 totals 19 residues. CDR3 bases: TGTGCCAGCAGCTTCAAGGGACTACCCGCTCGGAGCTCCTACAATGAGCAGTTCTTC. Amino acid sequence: CASSFKGLPARSSYNEQFF.

The V gene is TRBV6-1, the J gene TRBJ1-2, with D uncertain. The V end lost 4 bases, the J end lost 0 bases, and 12 bases lay between the germline ends. Germline CDR1 MNHNS, CDR2 SASEGT. CDR3 length: 15 residues. CDR3 in DNA: TGTGCCAGCAGTGCCCTCCCACGGCCTAACTATGGCTACACCTTC. The encoded protein is CASSALPRPNYGYTF.

The genes are TRBV5-1 and TRBJ2-2; perhaps TRBD1 as D (6 bases). V was clipped by 4 bases and J by 7 bases, with 11 bases between them. The CDR3 is 13 amino acids. From germline, CDR1 is SGHRS and CDR2 YFSETQ. Here the CDR3 DNA reads TGCGCCAGCAGCCACAGGGATAACGGGGAGCTGTTTTTT. Translation gives CASSHRDNGELFF.

The chain is built from TRBV7-2 and TRBJ2-7, with TRBD2 as a possible D gene (6 bases). The CDR3 runs to 15 residues. The germline CDR1 and CDR2 sequences are SGHTA and FQGNSA. The V and J ends lost 1 base and 0 bases respectively, with 10 bases between them. CDR3 sequence: CASSLVGGVSYEQYF. In DNA form, the CDR3 reads TGTGCCAGCAGCTTAGTCGGCGGGGTCTCCTACGAGCAGTACTTC.

V and J are TRBV11-2 and TRBJ1-6; D perhaps matches TRBD1 (6 bases). The germline CDR1 and CDR2 sequences are SGHAT and FQNNGV. V gave up 5 bases and J gave up 11 bases, with 22 bases separating them. CDR3 length: 16 residues. CDR3 sequence reads: CASSPGVGQGIPPLHF. The CDR3 DNA reads TGTGCCAGCAGCCCGGGGGTGGGGCAGGGGATACCACCCCTCCACTTT.

V usage is TRBV6-6 and J usage is TRBJ1-3; a weak D match, TRBD1 (6 bases). V lost 6 bases to trimming and J lost 4 bases, with 13 bases between them. The CDR3 loop spans 14 amino acids. Germline CDR1 reads MNHNY; CDR2 reads SVGAGI (reference sequence). Here the CDR3 DNA reads TGTGCCAGCAGCGCAGGGGTCCCAGGAAACACCATATATTTT. This translates into CASSAGVPGNTIYF.

The gene calls are TRBV5-1 and TRBJ1-1; D ambiguous. Germline lookup yields CDR1 SGHRS and CDR2 YFSETQ. This CDR3 region has 14 residues. V was clipped by 4 bases and J by 1 base, with 11 bases between them. In DNA, the CDR3 is TGCGCCAGCAGCGCTCCCCAGACGAACACTGAAGCTTTCTTT. Its translation: CASSAPQTNTEAFF.

This chain connects TRBV9 to TRBJ2-5; TRBD2 agrees at 8 bases. Trimming took 2 bases from V and 2 from J; bases not matched to a gene: 5. Germline assignment: CDR1 SGDLS and CDR2 YYNGEE. This CDR3 spans 15 amino acids. The CDR3 reads CASSVPSGGQETQYF. In DNA form, the CDR3 reads TGTGCCAGCAGCGTTCCTTCGGGGGGGCAAGAGACCCAGTACTTC.

The table lists this clone with a count of one. The chain is built from TRBV5-1 and TRBJ2-7; D gene unclear. Trimming removed 0 bases at V and 2 bases at J, with 12 bases between. Germline CDR1 and CDR2: SGHRS and YFSETQ. This CDR3 region has 15 residues. The CDR3 region has the DNA TGCGCCAGCAGCTTGGATGGGCAGAGGCCCTACGAGCAGTACTTC. This gives the protein CASSLDGQRPYEQYF.

This clone was seen a handful of times. V and J are TRBV2 and TRBJ1-2; unclear D gene. V lost 2 bases and J 2 bases, leaving 9 bases between the germline ends. Per germline, CDR1 SNHLY and CDR2 FYNNEI. The CDR3 has 14 residues. Here the CDR3 reads CASSELGRNYGYTF. As DNA, the CDR3 is TGTGCCAGCAGTGAACTGGGTAGAAACTATGGCTACACCTTC.

Points on this clone: Within the sample, other DNA sequences also encode this same CDR3. V is TRBV9 and J is TRBJ2-1; 9 bases map to TRBD2. The V gene end was trimmed by 0 bases and the J gene end by 2 bases; junction bases not matched to a gene: 3. The V gene's germline CDR1 is SGDLS and CDR2 YYNGEE. The CDR3 covers 16 residues. CDR3 amino acids: CASSVVSGGTYNEQFF. The CDR3, as DNA: TGTGCCAGCAGCGTAGTTAGCGGGGGAACCTACAATGAGCAGTTCTTC.

This clone was recorded only once. The chain recombines TRBV7-2 with TRBJ2-1, with D maybe TRBD2 (6 bases). Looked up from germline, CDR1 is SGHTA and CDR2 is FQGNSA. V dropped 6 bases and J dropped 1 base, with 10 bases sitting between them. CDR3 size: 14 residues. The CDR3 nucleotides read TGTGCCAGCAGTTGGGACTCATCCTACAATGAGCAGTTCTTC. Translating gives CASSWDSSYNEQFF.

The chain uses TRBV5-1 and TRBJ1-2, with a weak D call TRBD1 (5 bases). This CDR3 spans 16 amino acids. Trimming removed 4 bases at V and 0 bases at J, with 16 bases between. Germline-derived CDR1 and CDR2 are SGHRS and YFSETQ. The CDR3 coding sequence is TGCGCCAGCAGCCCCCGGGACGGACCAGCTAACTATGGCTACACCTTC. Its protein product is CASSPRDGPANYGYTF.

Written as DNA, the CDR3 is TGTGCCAGCAGCTTACAGAGCTCCTATAATTCACCCCTCCACTTT. Its protein product is CASSLQSSYNSPLHF. This chain joins TRBV6-5 and TRBJ1-6; D call uncertain. The V gene lost 6 bases and the J gene lost 0 bases, with 9 bases spanning the gap. Looked up from germline, CDR1 is MNHEY and CDR2 is SVGAGI. The CDR3 extends over 15 amino acids.

This chain connects TRBV5-1 to TRBJ2-7; 12 bases fit TRBD2. The V and J ends lost 4 bases and 7 bases, in that order; junction bases with no gene match: 21. CDR3 size: 19 residues. CDR1 is SGHRS and CDR2 is YFSETQ in the germline V gene. The CDR3 coding sequence is TGCGCCAGCAGCATGCAGGGACTAGCGGGCGAACCCTCCTCCGTGGAGCAGTACTTC. It yields the protein CASSMQGLAGEPSSVEQYF.

This chain uses TRBV30 with TRBJ1-1; D call uncertain. Germline assignment: CDR1 GTSNPN and CDR2 SVGIG (reference sequence). Trimming left V 0 bases short and J 3 bases short, with 8 bases between. The CDR3 has 13 amino acids. The CDR3 DNA reads TGTGCCTGGAGTGTTGGTCTGGACACTGAAGCTTTCTTT. Amino acid sequence: CAWSVGLDTEAFF.

Remarks on this clone: Mismatch with germline at one junction end may stem from a read error. The genes are TRBV7-7 and TRBJ2-7, with D possibly matching TRBD1 (6 bases). There are 15 residues in the CDR3. Germline CDR1 and CDR2: SSHAT and FNYEAQ (reference sequence). The CDR3 coding sequence is TGTGCTAGCAGTAAAGGACAGAACCCCTCCTACGAGCAGTACTTC. Its protein product is CASSKGQNPSYEQYF. The whole variable domain, filled in from reference TRBV7-7 and TRBJ2-7, reads GAGVSQSPRYKVTKRGQDVTLRCDPISSHATLYWYQQALGQGPEFLTYFNYEAQPDKSGLPSDRFSAERPEGSISTLTIQRTEQRDSAMYRCASSKGQNPSYEQYFGPGTRLTVT.

To note about this clone: Other DNA sequences in the sample encode the same CDR3. The chain recombines TRBV18 with TRBJ1-1, with D possibly matching TRBD1 (5 bases). Trimming shortened V by 2 bases and J by 1 base, and 8 bases separated the two germline ends. This CDR3 spans 14 amino acids. Germline assignment: CDR1 KGHSH and CDR2 LQKENI. The CDR3 sequence: CASSPETANTEAFF. CDR3 nucleotides: TGTGCCAGCTCACCAGAGACAGCGAACACTGAAGCTTTCTTT.

Concerning this clone itself: The identical CDR3 is also encoded by other nucleotide sequences in the sample. V and J are TRBV29-1 and TRBJ1-1, with TRBD1 as a possible D gene (6 bases). Trimming left V 6 bases short and J 2 bases short, with 7 bases between. CDR3 length: 11 amino acids. Germline CDR1 and CDR2: SQVTM and ANQGSEA. The CDR3 sequence: CSVRGNTEAFF. CDR3 nucleotides: TGCAGCGTCAGGGGAAACACTGAAGCTTTCTTT.

J is TRBJ1-2 and V is TRBV27; unclear D gene. Germline CDR1 and CDR2: MNHEY and SMNVEV (reference sequence). The CDR3 runs to 13 residues. The ends were cut back, 8 bases at V and 8 bases at J, with 18 bases in the middle. This CDR3 reads CASQQRLGRGYTF. For the CDR3, the DNA is TGTGCCAGCCAACAGCGCCTCGGGAGGGGCTACACCTTC.

V is TRBV10-3 and J is TRBJ1-6, with D uncertain. This CDR3 is 13 amino acids long. CDR1 and CDR2 (germline): ENHRY, SYGVKD. The CDR3 loop reads CACSEFYDSPLHF. CDR3 sequence (DNA): TGTGCATGTTCGGAATTTTATGATTCACCCCTCCACTTT.